These 5 T cell receptor beta chains share one sample of origin, sequenced in a study of T-cell reconstitution after alpha-beta-depleted transplantation in children. Researchers prepared the TCRbeta library using unique molecular identifiers, the study reports. MiXCR was run by TCRdb on the PCR reads, yielding one entry per CDR3 protein. The sample consists of around 420,000 distinct CDR3 sequences, 15% to 20% of them appearing once. The material sequenced was PBMCs, mostly from graft donor cells, taken 360 days after TCRalphabeta/CD19-depleted stem cell transplant. Source of these receptors: a boy less than two years old who had a stem cell transplant for Wiskott-Aldrich syndrome, so the T cells may come from the graft donor.

The V call is TRBV6-5, the J call TRBJ2-3, with 9 bases that match TRBD2. Germline V gives CDR1 MNHEY, CDR2 SVGAGI. J lost 2 bases, V lost 5 bases, and 5 bases had no gene match. The CDR3 sequence is 15 residues long. In nucleotides, the CDR3 is TGTGCCAGCAGTAGTTCTAGCGGGGTCACAGATACGCAGTATTTT. Translation: CASSSSSGVTDTQYF.

This clonotype was recorded a few times. The CDR3 region has the DNA TGCAGTGCTAGAGTAGGTAGCGGGAGGCTCTCCTACAATGAGCAGTTCTTC. Translation: CSARVGSGRLSYNEQFF. V and J are TRBV20-1 and TRBJ2-1; TRBD2 matches at 10 bases. The CDR3 contains 17 residues. J was trimmed by 0 bases and V by 1 base; bases with no gene match: 6. Germline V gene data show CDR1 as DFQATT and CDR2 as SNEGSKA (reference sequence).

The table lists this clonotype with a few counts. This chain links TRBV14 with TRBJ1-2, with D tentatively TRBD1 (6 bases). The CDR3 covers 15 residues. CDR1 SGHDN and CDR2 FVKESK come from the germline V gene. The V and J ends lost 4 bases and 1 base respectively, with 13 bases between them. This chain's CDR3 is CASSPRTAHNYGYTF. The CDR3 DNA sequence: TGTGCCAGCAGCCCACGGACAGCCCATAACTATGGCTACACCTTC.

The chain joins TRBV2 to TRBJ2-2; 10 nucleotides match TRBD1. V shed 6 bases and J 5 bases; nucleotides not matched to a gene: 6. The CDR3 has 15 residues. In germline, CDR1 is SNHLY, CDR2 FYNNEI. CDR3: CASRVDRGQTGELFF. The CDR3 nucleotides are TGTGCCAGCAGGGTTGACAGGGGGCAGACCGGGGAGCTGTTTTTT.

In its sample, this clonotype was seen a few times. This chain links TRBV20-1 with TRBJ2-3; 7 bases line up with TRBD2. V gave up 6 bases and J gave up 2 bases; unmatched junction bases: 11. CDR3 size: 15 residues. The germline V gene has CDR1 DFQATT and CDR2 SNEGSKA (reference sequence). Here the CDR3 DNA reads TGCAGTGCCATCCCGACTAGCCGTTCCACAGATACGCAGTATTTT. Its protein is CSAIPTSRSTDTQYF.